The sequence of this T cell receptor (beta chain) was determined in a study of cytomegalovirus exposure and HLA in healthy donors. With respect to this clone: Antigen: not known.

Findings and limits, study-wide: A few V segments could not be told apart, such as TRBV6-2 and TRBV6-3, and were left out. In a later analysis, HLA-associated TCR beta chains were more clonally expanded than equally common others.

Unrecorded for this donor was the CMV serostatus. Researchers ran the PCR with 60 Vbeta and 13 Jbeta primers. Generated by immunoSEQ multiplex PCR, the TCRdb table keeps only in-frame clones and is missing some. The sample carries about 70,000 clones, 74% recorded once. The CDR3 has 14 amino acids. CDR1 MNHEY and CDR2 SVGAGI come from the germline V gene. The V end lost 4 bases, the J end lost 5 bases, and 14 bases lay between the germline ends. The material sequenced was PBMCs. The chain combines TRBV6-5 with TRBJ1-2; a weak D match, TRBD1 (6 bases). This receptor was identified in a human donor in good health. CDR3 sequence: CASSFRGSGYGYTF. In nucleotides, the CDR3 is TGTGCCAGCAGTTTCAGGGGTTCGGGGTATGGCTACACCTTC.